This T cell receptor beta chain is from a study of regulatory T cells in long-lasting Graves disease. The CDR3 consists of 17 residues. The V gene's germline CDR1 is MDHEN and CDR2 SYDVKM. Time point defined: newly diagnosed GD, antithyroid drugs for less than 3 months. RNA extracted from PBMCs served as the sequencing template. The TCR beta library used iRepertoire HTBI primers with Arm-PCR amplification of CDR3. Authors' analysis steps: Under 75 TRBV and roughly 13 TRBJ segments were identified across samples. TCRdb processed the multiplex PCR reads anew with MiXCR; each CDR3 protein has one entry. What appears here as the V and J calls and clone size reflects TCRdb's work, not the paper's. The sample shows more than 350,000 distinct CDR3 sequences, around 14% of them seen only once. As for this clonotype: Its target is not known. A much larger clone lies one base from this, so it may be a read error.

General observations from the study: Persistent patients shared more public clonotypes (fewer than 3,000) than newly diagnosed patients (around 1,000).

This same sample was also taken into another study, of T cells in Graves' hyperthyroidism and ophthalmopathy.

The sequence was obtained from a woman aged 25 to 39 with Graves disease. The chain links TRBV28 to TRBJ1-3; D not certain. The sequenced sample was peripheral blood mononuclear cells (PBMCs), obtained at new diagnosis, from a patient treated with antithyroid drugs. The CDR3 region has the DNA TGTGCCAGCAGCACCATTGAAGGGTTAAGCTCTGGAAACGCCATATATTTT. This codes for CASSTIEGLSSGNAIYF.